These 24 T cell receptor beta chains came from one sample sequenced in a study of shared clonotypes between healthy human individuals. TCRdb's table, derived via immunoSEQ multiplex PCR, lists solely in-frame clones and lacks some. The data contain millions of clones, less than 95% of them singletons. Naive CD8 isolation took CD45RO-negative cells positively selected for CCR7 and excluded terminally differentiated effector memory CD45RA+ cells. The sequenced material came from naive CD8+ T cells sorted from blood. The receptors originated from a man aged 18-30 years in good health.

The CDR3 region has the DNA TGTGCCAGCAGCCCCCTCGGACATCCGGGAGGCGAGCAGTACTTC. This codes for CASSPLGHPGGEQYF. The J gene is TRBJ2-7, the V gene TRBV7-8; 7 bases align to TRBD2. The CDR3 is 15 amino acids. Unmatched junction bases numbered 13, after V lost 5 bases and J lost 6 bases. CDR1 and CDR2 from the germline V gene are SGHVS and FQNEAQ.

The DNA of the CDR3 is TGTGCCAGCAGTCCCCGGGCAGTCAGTCTATTCGGCTACACCTTC. This sequence encodes CASSPRAVSLFGYTF. The chain has TRBV6-1 and TRBJ1-2, with D uncertain. V lost 5 bases, J lost 8 bases, and 21 bases lay in between. Germline CDR1 MNHNS, CDR2 SASEGT. This CDR3 is built from 15 residues.

The chain links TRBV4-2 to TRBJ2-7, with 7 positions matching TRBD1. Germline CDR1 LGHNA, CDR2 YNFKEQ. After removal of 0 bases from V and 10 bases from J, the junction contained 6 bases not matched to a gene. The CDR3 extends over 13 amino acids. CDR3 sequence (DNA): TGTGCCAGCAGCCAAGAAACGGGACAGATACAGTACTTC. This gives the protein CASSQETGQIQYF.

The gene calls are TRBV6-6 and TRBJ1-6; no clear D. The CDR3 has 15 amino acids. Germline V gives CDR1 MNHNY, CDR2 SVGAGI (reference sequence). Trimming removed 0 bases at V and 5 bases at J, with 8 bases between. For the CDR3, the DNA is TGTGCCAGCAGTTACTCGATCGGGAATAATTCACCCCTCCACTTT. Protein: CASSYSIGNNSPLHF.

This clone was seen only once. The J gene is TRBJ2-7, the V gene TRBV18, with D perhaps TRBD1 or TRBD2 (5 bases each). V was shortened by 8 bases and J by 6 bases, with 17 bases between the two germline ends. CDR1 is KGHSH and CDR2 is LQKENI in the germline V gene. The CDR3 extends over 13 amino acids. The CDR3 coding sequence is TGTGCCAGCACAGTGGGGGTCCAGGGCGAGCAGTACTTC. It translates to CASTVGVQGEQYF.

CDR3 protein: CASSWDDENIQYF. In DNA form, the CDR3 reads TGTGCCAGCAGTTGGGACGACGAAAACATTCAGTACTTC. The genes are TRBV5-4 and TRBJ2-4; D tentatively fits TRBD1 or TRBD2 (5 bases each). Trimming left V 5 bases short and J 5 bases short, with 11 bases between. Germline CDR1 is SGHNT and CDR2 is YYREEE (reference sequence). This CDR3 comprises 13 residues.

About this clone: The sample has other DNA sequences that encode this CDR3 too. V usage is TRBV30 and J usage is TRBJ2-3; the match to TRBD1 covers 9 bases. After removal of 3 bases from V and 2 bases from J, the junction contained 3 bases not matched to a gene. This CDR3 has 14 amino acids. Germline values: CDR1 GTSNPN, CDR2 SVGIG (reference sequence). The CDR3 protein is CAWSGQGFTDTQYF. CDR3 nucleotide sequence: TGTGCCTGGAGCGGACAGGGGTTCACAGATACGCAGTATTTT.

The rearrangement uses TRBV10-1 and TRBJ2-5; no clear D gene. Per the germline V gene, CDR1 is WNHNN and CDR2 is SYGVQD (reference sequence). Between the trimmed V and J ends, which lost 6 bases and 1 base, there was a span of 12 bases. CDR3 size: 14 residues. The CDR3 DNA reads as TGCGCCAGCAGGCCTAATCGAACCCAAGAGACCCAGTACTTC. It encodes CASRPNRTQETQYF.

This sequence joins TRBV7-8 and TRBJ2-7; D call uncertain. The germline V gene encodes CDR1 SGHVS and CDR2 FQNEAQ. Trimming pared 4 bases from V and 0 bases from J, leaving 10 bases between. The CDR3 sequence is 14 residues long. The CDR3 region is CASSYWINSYEQYF. In DNA form, the CDR3 reads TGTGCCAGCAGCTATTGGATAAACTCCTACGAGCAGTACTTC.

CDR3 residues: CASSVTGGEEQYF. In DNA, the CDR3 is TGTGCCAGCAGCGTGACAGGGGGAGAAGAGCAGTACTTC. This chain joins TRBV7-9 and TRBJ2-7, with 9 bases identical to TRBD1. The germline V gene encodes CDR1 SEHNR and CDR2 FQNEAQ (reference sequence). V shed 5 bases, J shed 7 bases, and the junction held 6 bases outside the gene matches. The CDR3 has 13 amino acids.

This chain connects TRBV11-2 to TRBJ2-3; D is ambiguous. Trimming removed 7 bases from V and 1 base from J, with 12 bases in between. CDR3 length equals 14 residues. The germline CDR1 and CDR2 sequences are SGHAT and FQNNGV. CDR3 nucleotides: TGTGCCAGCAACCCGGGTAGGGGCACAGATACGCAGTATTTT. This encodes CASNPGRGTDTQYF. Complete variable domain (other parts from reference TRBV11-2 and TRBJ2-3): EAGVAQSPRYKIIEKRQSVAFWCNPISGHATLYWYQQILGQGPKLLIQFQNNGVVDDSQLPKDRFSAERLKGVDSTLKIQPAKLEDSAVYLCASNPGRGTDTQYFGPGTRLTVL.

The rearrangement uses TRBV4-3 and TRBJ2-7, with 7 positions matching TRBD1. V lost 1 base, J lost 1 base, and 7 bases stayed unmatched. This CDR3 comprises 16 residues. Germline values: CDR1 LGHNA, CDR2 YSLEER. The DNA of the CDR3 is TGCGCCAGCAGCCAAGCATATCAGGGGGAATCCTACGAGCAGTACTTC. This translates into CASSQAYQGESYEQYF.

In regard to this clone: This specimen includes other DNA sequences encoding the same CDR3. V is TRBV5-4 and J is TRBJ2-7, with D perhaps TRBD1 (5 bases). Trimming left V 2 bases short and J 1 base short, with 7 bases between. Germline V gene data show CDR1 as SGHNT and CDR2 as YYREEE (reference sequence). This CDR3 has 13 amino acids. The CDR3 region is CASSFQGSYEQYF. The CDR3 nucleotides are TGTGCCAGCAGCTTCCAGGGTTCCTACGAGCAGTACTTC.

The V gene is TRBV9, the J gene TRBJ2-2; no clear D. With 5 bases removed from V and 7 bases from J, the gap between germline ends came to 24 bases. The CDR3 covers 17 residues. Per germline, CDR1 SGDLS and CDR2 YYNGEE. The CDR3 DNA follows: TGTGCCAGCAGTCTAGGAAGTCTACACCTTACCAACGGGGAGCTGTTTTTT. Protein sequence: CASSLGSLHLTNGELFF.

This clone has a single count. The chain uses TRBV5-1 and TRBJ2-7, with 13 bases that match TRBD2. The ends lost 3 bases at V and 3 bases at J; junction bases unmatched: 6. CDR3 size: 16 residues. Germline loops: CDR1 SGHRS, CDR2 YFSETQ. In DNA, the CDR3 is TGCGCCAGCAGCTCCACTAGCGGGAGGGCCGACTACGAGCAGTACTTC. The encoded protein is CASSSTSGRADYEQYF.

In regard to this clone: The same CDR3 also results from other DNA sequences found in this sample. The V and J genes are TRBV6-5 and TRBJ1-1; D may be TRBD1 (5 bases). The CDR3 has 14 residues. The V gene's germline CDR1 is MNHEY and CDR2 SVGAGI. Trimming took off 6 bases at V and 3 bases at J, with 14 bases between the two ends. The CDR3 loop reads CASSPGGEDTEAFF. As DNA, the CDR3 is TGTGCCAGCAGCCCCGGAGGGGAGGACACTGAAGCTTTCTTT.

This chain connects TRBV30 to TRBJ2-2, with D perhaps TRBD2 (6 bases). The CDR3 sequence is 13 residues long. Looked up from germline, CDR1 is GTSNPN and CDR2 is SVGIG (reference sequence). V was pared by 1 base and J by 6 bases, with 9 bases between. The CDR3 DNA reads as TGTGCCTGGAGTGGGGGACTTTCCGGGGAGCTGTTTTTT. Encoded protein: CAWSGGLSGELFF.

This chain uses TRBV4-3 with TRBJ2-3; 10 positions match TRBD2. J was trimmed by 3 bases and V by 0 bases; bases with no gene match: 6. This CDR3 is built from 17 residues. CDR1 is LGHNA and CDR2 is YSLEER in the germline V gene. The CDR3 region has the DNA TGCGCCAGCAGCCAAGATCTCGGGACTAGCGAAACAGATACGCAGTATTTT. This sequence encodes CASSQDLGTSETDTQYF.

The chain uses TRBV25-1 and TRBJ2-3; maybe TRBD2 (5 bases). The V and J ends lost 2 bases and 4 bases respectively, with 13 bases between them. The CDR3 has 15 amino acids. Germline V gives CDR1 MGHDK, CDR2 SYGVNS. The CDR3 protein is CASSEAGDEADTQYF. CDR3 nucleotide sequence: TGTGCCAGCAGTGAAGCCGGGGATGAAGCAGATACGCAGTATTTT.

The rearrangement links TRBV2 to TRBJ2-3; TRBD2 agrees at 9 bases. Germline CDR1 SNHLY, CDR2 FYNNEI. This CDR3 spans 15 amino acids. The J segment lost 4 bases and the V segment lost 7 bases, leaving 9 bases of the junction unmatched. The CDR3: CASTRGGEGADTQYF. The CDR3 region has the DNA TGTGCCAGCACACGCGGGGGGGAGGGCGCAGATACGCAGTATTTT.

The CDR3 sequence: CASSLDRDRAPQYF. The CDR3 DNA reads TGTGCCAGCAGTCTCGACAGGGATCGTGCCCCCCAGTACTTC. The genes are TRBV2 and TRBJ2-7; 7 nucleotides line up with TRBD1. CDR1 and CDR2 from the germline V gene are SNHLY and FYNNEI. V trimming: 5 bases; J trimming: 10 bases; junction bases outside the gene matches: 14. The CDR3 is 14 amino acids.

This chain links TRBV5-1 with TRBJ2-5; 8 bases line up with TRBD1. This CDR3 is built from 14 residues. The germline V gene has CDR1 SGHRS and CDR2 YFSETQ. V was pared by 1 base and J by 5 bases, with 4 bases of the junction left unmatched. CDR3 residues: CASSLQGAYETQYF. DNA for the CDR3: TGCGCCAGCAGCTTGCAGGGGGCGTATGAGACCCAGTACTTC.

The chain joins TRBV27 to TRBJ1-5, with 7 nucleotides matching TRBD1. CDR1 MNHEY and CDR2 SMNVEV come from the germline V gene (reference sequence). This CDR3 contains 16 residues. J lost 7 bases, V lost 3 bases, and 12 bases had no gene match. CDR3 nucleotides: TGTGCCAGCAGTTTGAGACAGGGTGGGCTGGGGCAGCCCCAGCATTTT. Translated, it gives CASSLRQGGLGQPQHF.

The chain recombines TRBV5-1 with TRBJ1-1; 7 bases are a match to TRBD1. Trimming at V came to 7 bases and at J to 3 bases, leaving 12 bases not matched to a gene. The CDR3 totals 15 residues. The germline gives CDR1 SGHRS, CDR2 YFSETQ. As DNA, the CDR3 is TGCGCCAGCTCCCTGGGTAGGGGGCAGGACACTGAAGCTTTCTTT. Translation gives CASSLGRGQDTEAFF.